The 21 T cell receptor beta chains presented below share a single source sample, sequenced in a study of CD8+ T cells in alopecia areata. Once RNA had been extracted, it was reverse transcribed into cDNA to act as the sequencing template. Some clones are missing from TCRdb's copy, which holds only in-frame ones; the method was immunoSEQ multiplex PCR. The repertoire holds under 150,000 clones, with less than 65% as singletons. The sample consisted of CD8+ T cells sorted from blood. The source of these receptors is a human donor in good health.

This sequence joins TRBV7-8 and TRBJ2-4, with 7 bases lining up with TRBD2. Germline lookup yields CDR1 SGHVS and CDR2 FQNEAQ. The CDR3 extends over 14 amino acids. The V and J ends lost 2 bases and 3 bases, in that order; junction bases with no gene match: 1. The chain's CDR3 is CASSLRGDKNIQYF. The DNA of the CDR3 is TGTGCCAGCAGCTTACGGGGGGACAAAAACATTCAGTACTTC.

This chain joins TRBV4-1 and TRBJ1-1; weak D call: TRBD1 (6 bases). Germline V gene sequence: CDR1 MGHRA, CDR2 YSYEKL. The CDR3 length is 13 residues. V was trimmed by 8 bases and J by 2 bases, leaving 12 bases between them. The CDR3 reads CASQDRPNTEAFF. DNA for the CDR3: TGCGCCAGCCAGGACAGACCCAACACTGAAGCTTTCTTT.

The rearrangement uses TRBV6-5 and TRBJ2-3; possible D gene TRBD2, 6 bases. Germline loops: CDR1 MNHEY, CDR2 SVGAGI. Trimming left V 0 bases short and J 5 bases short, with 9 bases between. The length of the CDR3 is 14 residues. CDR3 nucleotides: TGTGCCAGCAGTTACTCTGGAGGGGTAGATACGCAGTATTTT. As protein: CASSYSGGVDTQYF.

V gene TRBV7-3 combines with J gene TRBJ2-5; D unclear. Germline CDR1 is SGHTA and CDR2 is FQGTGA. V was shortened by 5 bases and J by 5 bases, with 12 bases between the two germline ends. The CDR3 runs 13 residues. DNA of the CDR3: TGTGCCAGCAGCCCAACGTTAGGGGAGACCCAGTACTTC. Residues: CASSPTLGETQYF.

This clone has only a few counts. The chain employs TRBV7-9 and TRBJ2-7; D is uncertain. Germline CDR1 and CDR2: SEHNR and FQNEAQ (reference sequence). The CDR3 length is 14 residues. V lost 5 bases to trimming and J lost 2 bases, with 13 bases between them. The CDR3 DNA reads TGTGCCAGCAGCCCTCCGACAAGGCCCTACGAGCAGTACTTC. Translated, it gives CASSPPTRPYEQYF.

The CDR3 protein is CASSTSGQAQGPQHF. The CDR3 DNA is TGTGCCAGCAGTACATCGGGGCAGGCTCAAGGGCCCCAGCATTTT. The chain carries TRBV5-6 and TRBJ1-5; a possible D gene is TRBD1 (5 bases). CDR1 is SGHDT, CDR2 YYEEEE, per germline. V gave up 5 bases and J gave up 9 bases, with 21 bases separating them. There are 15 residues in the CDR3.

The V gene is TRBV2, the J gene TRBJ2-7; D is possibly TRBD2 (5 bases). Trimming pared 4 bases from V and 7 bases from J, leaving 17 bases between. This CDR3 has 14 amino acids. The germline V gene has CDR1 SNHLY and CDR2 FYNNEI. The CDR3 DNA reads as TGTGCCAGCAGTGCGCCGGGAACCTTCGGGGAGCAGTACTTC. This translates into CASSAPGTFGEQYF.

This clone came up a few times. The chain's CDR3 is CASSSTGRAYNEQFF. CDR3 sequence (DNA): TGTGCCAGCAGCTCGACGGGACGGGCCTACAATGAGCAGTTCTTC. This chain joins TRBV7-9 and TRBJ2-1; D is perhaps TRBD1 or TRBD2 (5 bases each). Germline CDR1 SEHNR, CDR2 FQNEAQ (reference sequence). V gave up 4 bases and J gave up 2 bases, with 12 bases separating them. The CDR3 is made up of 15 amino acids.

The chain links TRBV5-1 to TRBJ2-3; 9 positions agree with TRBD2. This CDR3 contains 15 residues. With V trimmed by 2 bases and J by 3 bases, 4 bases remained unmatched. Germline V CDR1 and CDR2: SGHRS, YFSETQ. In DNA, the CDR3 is TGCGCCAGCAGCTTAGCGGGAGGAGGGACAGATACGCAGTATTTT. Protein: CASSLAGGGTDTQYF.

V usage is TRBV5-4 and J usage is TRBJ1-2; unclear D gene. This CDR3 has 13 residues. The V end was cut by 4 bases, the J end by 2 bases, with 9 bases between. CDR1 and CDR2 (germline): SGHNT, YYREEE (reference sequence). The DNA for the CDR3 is TGTGCCAGCAGCCTCGGTAGGAACTATGGCTACACCTTC. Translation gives CASSLGRNYGYTF.

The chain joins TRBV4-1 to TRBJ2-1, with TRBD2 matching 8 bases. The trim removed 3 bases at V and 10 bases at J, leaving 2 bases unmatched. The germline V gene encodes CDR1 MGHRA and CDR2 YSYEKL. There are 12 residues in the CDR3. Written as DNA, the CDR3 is TGCGCCAGCAGCCAGGGACTAGGCGAGCAGTTCTTC. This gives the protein CASSQGLGEQFF.

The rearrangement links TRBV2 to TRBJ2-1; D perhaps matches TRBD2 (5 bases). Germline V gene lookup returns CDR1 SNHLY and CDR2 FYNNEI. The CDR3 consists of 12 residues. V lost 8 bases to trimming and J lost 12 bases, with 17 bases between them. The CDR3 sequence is CASHGEQVRQFF. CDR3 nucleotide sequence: TGTGCCAGCCACGGGGAGCAGGTTCGGCAGTTCTTC.

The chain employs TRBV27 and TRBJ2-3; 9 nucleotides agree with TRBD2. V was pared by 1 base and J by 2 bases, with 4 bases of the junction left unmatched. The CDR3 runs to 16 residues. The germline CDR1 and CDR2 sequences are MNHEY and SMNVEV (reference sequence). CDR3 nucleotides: TGTGCCAGCAGTTTATTGCCTAGCGGGAACACAGATACGCAGTATTTT. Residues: CASSLLPSGNTDTQYF.

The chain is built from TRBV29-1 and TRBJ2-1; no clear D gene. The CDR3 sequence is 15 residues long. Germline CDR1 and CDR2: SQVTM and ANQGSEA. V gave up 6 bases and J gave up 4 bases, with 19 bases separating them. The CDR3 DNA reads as TGCAGCGTCCCCGTACTCGATCAAGGATACAATGAGCAGTTCTTC. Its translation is CSVPVLDQGYNEQFF.

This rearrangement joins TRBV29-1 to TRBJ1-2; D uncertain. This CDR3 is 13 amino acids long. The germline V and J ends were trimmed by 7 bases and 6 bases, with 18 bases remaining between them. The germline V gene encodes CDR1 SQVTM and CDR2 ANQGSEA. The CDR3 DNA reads TGCAGCGCCCTCGTTAGGGAGAGCAATGGCTACACCTTC. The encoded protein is CSALVRESNGYTF.

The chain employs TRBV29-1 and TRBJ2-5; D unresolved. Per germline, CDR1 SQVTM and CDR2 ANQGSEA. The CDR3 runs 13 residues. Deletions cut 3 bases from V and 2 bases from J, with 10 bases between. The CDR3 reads CSVDTGRQETQYF. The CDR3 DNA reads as TGCAGCGTTGACACGGGCCGACAAGAGACCCAGTACTTC.

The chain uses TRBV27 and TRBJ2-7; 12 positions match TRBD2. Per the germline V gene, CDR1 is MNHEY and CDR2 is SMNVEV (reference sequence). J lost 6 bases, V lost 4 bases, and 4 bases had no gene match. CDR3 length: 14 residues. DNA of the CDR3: TGTGCCAGCAGTTGGACTAGCGGGATCGGCGAGCAGTACTTC. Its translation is CASSWTSGIGEQYF.

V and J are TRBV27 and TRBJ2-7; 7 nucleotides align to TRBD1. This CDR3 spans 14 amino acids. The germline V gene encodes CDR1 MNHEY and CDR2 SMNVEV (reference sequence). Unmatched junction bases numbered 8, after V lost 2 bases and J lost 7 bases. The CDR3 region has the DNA TGTGCCAGCAGTTTAGGGCAGGGGGTGAGGGAGCAGTACTTC. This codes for CASSLGQGVREQYF.

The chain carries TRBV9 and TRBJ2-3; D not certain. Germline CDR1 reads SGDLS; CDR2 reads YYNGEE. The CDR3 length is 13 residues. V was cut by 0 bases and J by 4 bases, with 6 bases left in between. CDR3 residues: CASSVVSSDTQYF. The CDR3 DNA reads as TGTGCCAGCAGCGTAGTTAGTTCAGATACGCAGTATTTT.

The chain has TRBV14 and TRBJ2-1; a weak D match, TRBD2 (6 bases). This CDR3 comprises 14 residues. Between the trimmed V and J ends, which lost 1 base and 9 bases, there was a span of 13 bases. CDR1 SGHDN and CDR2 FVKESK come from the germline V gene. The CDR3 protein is CASSQASGWSEQFF. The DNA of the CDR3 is TGTGCCAGCAGCCAAGCCAGCGGGTGGAGTGAGCAGTTCTTC.

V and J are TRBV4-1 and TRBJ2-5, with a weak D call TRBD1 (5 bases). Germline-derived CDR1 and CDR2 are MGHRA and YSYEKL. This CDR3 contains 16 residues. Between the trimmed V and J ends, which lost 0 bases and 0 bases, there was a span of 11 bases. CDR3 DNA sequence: TGCGCCAGCAGCCAAGATCCATCAGGGAACCAAGAGACCCAGTACTTC. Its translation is CASSQDPSGNQETQYF.